What follows describes a single TCR beta chain. Its cognate antigen is unknown. The sample originates from a study of cytomegalovirus exposure and HLA in healthy donors. The PCR made use of 60 Vbeta and 13 Jbeta primers. Profiled with immunoSEQ multiplex PCR; TCRdb holds only in-frame clones, not every one. The repertoire has 170,000 or so clones, 75% to 90% of them found once; the top ten carry approximately 2%. Regarding the study as a whole: Fewer N-insertions than the approximately 700-donor mean were reportedly shown by an Asian-associated ancestry cluster in a later analysis. Among the most significant clusters, several appeared linked to common viral pathogens in a later analysis.

The clonotype was recovered from a woman aged 18-29 years in good health and CMV-seronegative. Sequences were obtained from PBMCs.

DNA of the CDR3: TGTGCCAGCAGTGCGTGTTTAGGGGGCGAAGGCAATCAGCCCCAGCATTTT. This codes for CASSACLGGEGNQPQHF. The rearrangement uses TRBV6-4 and TRBJ1-5; 7 bases map to TRBD1. This CDR3 is 17 amino acids long. Looked up from germline, CDR1 is MRHNA and CDR2 is SNTAGT. The trim removed 4 bases at V and 2 bases at J, leaving 11 bases unmatched.